The source of this T cell receptor (beta chain) is a study of T cells in Graves' hyperthyroidism and ophthalmopathy. Study results and limitations: Ophthalmopathy was distinguished from stable hyperthyroidism by 13 V-J signatures.

Amplification of TCR beta CDR3 regions used RNA as the template. In the first-round RT-PCR of the TCR CDR3, the HTBI primer set was used. TCRdb re-called the multiplex PCR reads with MiXCR, one entry per CDR3 protein. The table shows 500,000 to 650,000 distinct CDR3 sequences, with 46% occurring only once. In this sample, this clonotype turned up many times. Its antigen is currently unknown. V dropped 3 bases and J dropped 10; count of bases not matched to a gene: 12. The CDR3 contains 16 residues. Germline CDR1 LNHNV, CDR2 YYDKDF (reference sequence). Sequencing input: peripheral blood or thyroid tissue (not recorded which). The V call is TRBV15, the J call TRBJ1-4; the match to TRBD1 covers 9 bases. This TCR came from an adult woman with Graves' disease, either hyperthyroidism or ophthalmopathy (not recorded which). CDR3 residues: CATSRIAGQGSGKLFF. In DNA form, the CDR3 reads TGTGCCACCAGCAGGATTGCGGGACAGGGCAGCGGAAAACTGTTTTTT.